This T cell receptor beta chain was sequenced for a study of cytomegalovirus exposure and HLA in healthy donors. The CDR3 contains 14 residues. Looked up from germline, CDR1 is LNHDA and CDR2 is SQIVND (reference sequence). Trimming cost V 8 bases and J 4 bases, with 17 bases left between them. As to this clone: Its antigen is as yet unknown.

Regarding the study as a whole: A later analysis linked a missense variant in DCLRE1C to the trimming of TCR beta V and J genes.

Both 60 Vbeta primers and 13 Jbeta primers went into the PCR. Some clones are missing from TCRdb's copy, which holds only in-frame ones; the method was immunoSEQ multiplex PCR. The sample records tens of thousands of clones, over 55% being singletons. The sequencing sample was made of PBMCs. This clonotype was sampled from a woman aged 45-60 years in good health and CMV-seropositive. The rearrangement joins TRBV19 to TRBJ1-1; a possible D gene is TRBD1 (6 bases). CDR3 DNA sequence: TGTGCCAGTCGACAGGTTTCCGCGAGCACTGAAGCTTTCTTT. Its translation: CASRQVSASTEAFF.